Below are 26 T cell receptor beta chains sequenced from a single sample in a study of early T cells in non-severe SARS-CoV-2 infection. Each CDR3 protein gets one entry after TCRdb re-called the 5' RACE reads with MiXCR. Among roughly 86,000 distinct CDR3 sequences listed, around 15% were seen once. Sequencing input: whole blood. The receptors shown here come from an adult who was a healthcare worker with PCR-confirmed SARS-CoV-2 infection or an uninfected control (not recorded which).

This clonotype was counted at least ten times. The V and J genes are TRBV6-1 and TRBJ1-1; weak D call: TRBD1 (5 bases). This CDR3 has 16 amino acids. The germline V gene has CDR1 MNHNS and CDR2 SASEGT. Deletions cut 7 bases from V and 4 bases from J, with 22 bases between. CDR3 nucleotide sequence: TGTGCCAGCACCCCCCTGGAGGGGAAAGGAAGCACTGAAGCTTTCTTT. The encoded protein is CASTPLEGKGSTEAFF.

The sample holds many counts of this clonotype. The rearrangement uses TRBV15 and TRBJ2-7; 9 bases fit TRBD2. Germline V gene lookup returns CDR1 LNHNV and CDR2 YYDKDF (reference sequence). This CDR3 spans 15 amino acids. The junction had 12 bases not matched to a gene; V was cut back by 6 bases and J by 6 bases. The CDR3: CATSHPGGGAAEQYV. CDR3 bases: TGTGCCACCAGTCATCCAGGCGGGGGGGCCGCCGAGCAGTACGTC.

The chain employs TRBV10-2 and TRBJ1-4; 12 nucleotides line up with TRBD1. The CDR3 contains 17 residues. Germline trimming cut 3 bases from V and 3 bases from J; bases unmatched to any gene: 5. Germline values: CDR1 WSHSY, CDR2 SAAADI. CDR3 loop: CASSDRDRGLANEKLFF. In DNA form, the CDR3 reads TGCGCCAGCAGTGATCGGGACAGGGGGCTGGCTAATGAAAAACTGTTTTTT.

This clonotype was detected a few times. The rearrangement joins TRBV4-1 to TRBJ2-5; 7 nucleotides match TRBD2. Germline V gene data show CDR1 as MGHRA and CDR2 as YSYEKL. The CDR3 length is 17 residues. V shed 2 bases and J 2 bases; nucleotides not matched to a gene: 11. The CDR3 is CASSQYPQRGDQETQYF. As DNA, the CDR3 is TGCGCCAGCAGCCAATACCCCCAGCGGGGTGATCAAGAGACCCAGTACTTC.

The CDR3 sequence: CASSERGDGPYEQYV. The CDR3, as DNA: TGTGCCAGCAGTGAAAGGGGGGACGGACCCTACGAGCAGTACGTC. The V call is TRBV6-1, the J call TRBJ2-7; either TRBD1 or TRBD2 may supply D (6 bases each). V lost 2 bases and J 2 bases, leaving 13 bases between the germline ends. CDR3 size: 15 residues. Germline lookup yields CDR1 MNHNS and CDR2 SASEGT.

The chain couples TRBV3-1 to TRBJ2-7; possibly TRBD2 for D (5 bases). V shed 4 bases and J shed 2 bases, with 12 bases lying between them. CDR3 length: 14 residues. Germline values: CDR1 LGHDT, CDR2 YNNKEL (reference sequence). This CDR3 reads CASSLLARPYEQYV. CDR3 sequence (DNA): TGTGCCAGCAGCCTGCTAGCCAGACCCTACGAGCAGTACGTC.

The rearrangement links TRBV10-1 to TRBJ2-2, with TRBD1 identical over 11 bases. Germline loops: CDR1 WNHNN, CDR2 SYGVQD (reference sequence). The CDR3 totals 15 residues. V trimming: 5 bases; J trimming: 4 bases; junction bases outside the gene matches: 3. The CDR3, as DNA: TGCGCCAGCAGTCGGGACAGGGGGATCACCGGGGAGCTGTTTTTT. It codes for CASSRDRGITGELFF.

The J gene is TRBJ1-2, the V gene TRBV27; perhaps TRBD1 as D (5 bases). The CDR3 loop spans 15 amino acids. Germline CDR1 and CDR2: MNHEY and SMNVEV (reference sequence). V dropped 0 bases and J dropped 2 bases, with 10 bases sitting between them. CDR3 nucleotides: TGTGCCAGCAGTTTATCGTTGACAGCGAACTATGGCTACACCTTC. It is translated as CASSLSLTANYGYTF.

The chain is built from TRBV29-1 and TRBJ2-2; 9 positions match TRBD2. The CDR3 is 14 amino acids. The ends lost 7 bases at V and 5 bases at J; junction bases unmatched: 8. CDR1 is SQVTM, CDR2 ANQGSEA, per germline. As DNA, the CDR3 is TGCAGCGCTTCAAGCGGGGGGTGGACCGGGGAGCTGTTTTTT. This sequence encodes CSASSGGWTGELFF.

V usage is TRBV6-1 and J usage is TRBJ2-2, with 15 bases identical to TRBD2. V lost 6 bases to trimming and J lost 7 bases; unmatched junction nucleotides: 15. The CDR3 runs to 19 residues. Germline V CDR1 and CDR2: MNHNS, SASEGT. CDR3 DNA sequence: TGTGCCAGCAGGAAATACGGGACTAGCGGGGGGTCCACTGACGGGGAGCTGTTTTTT. Protein sequence: CASRKYGTSGGSTDGELFF.

This clonotype turned up a few times. V is TRBV12-3 or TRBV12-4 and J is TRBJ1-1, with D maybe TRBD1 (5 bases). V lost 6 bases, J lost 6 bases, and 17 bases lay in between. This CDR3 is built from 14 residues. In nucleotides, the CDR3 is TGTGCCAGCAGCCCCGGGGGGTATTGGTCTGAAGCTTTCTTT. Translation gives CASSPGGYWSEAFF.

This clonotype was recorded a few times. This chain links TRBV5-1 with TRBJ2-1; the D is unclear. Trimming took 0 bases from V and 5 from J, leaving 6 bases between them. CDR3 size: 13 residues. The V gene's germline CDR1 is SGHRS and CDR2 YFSETQ. The CDR3 loop is CASSLEWDNEQFF. As DNA, the CDR3 is TGCGCCAGCAGCTTGGAGTGGGACAATGAGCAGTTCTTC.

The genes are TRBV5-3 and TRBJ1-4; 9 bases line up with TRBD1. TRBV5-3 is placed among ORFs of uncertain function. Trimming cost V 4 bases and J 1 base; bases outside gene matches: 14. The CDR3 is made up of 19 amino acids. The DNA of the CDR3 is TGTGCCAGAAGCCATAGGCGATGGACAGGGGAGTTAACTAATGAAAAACTGTTTTTT. Protein sequence: CARSHRRWTGELTNEKLFF.

The J gene is TRBJ1-1, the V gene TRBV20-1, with TRBD1 as a possible D gene (5 bases). The V gene's germline CDR1 is DFQATT and CDR2 SNEGSKA (reference sequence). This CDR3 spans 13 amino acids. Deletions cut 4 bases from V and 4 bases from J, with 13 bases between. CDR3 protein: CSANDQRGTEAFF. As DNA, the CDR3 is TGCAGTGCTAACGACCAGAGGGGCACTGAAGCTTTCTTT.

The chain recombines TRBV5-1 with TRBJ2-7, with unresolved D. The V and J ends lost 2 bases and 3 bases respectively, with 0 bases between them. Per the germline V gene, CDR1 is SGHRS and CDR2 is YFSETQ. The CDR3 contains 10 residues. CDR3 sequence reads: CASSFYEQYV. CDR3 DNA sequence: TGCGCCAGCAGCTTCTACGAGCAGTACGTC.

This clonotype occurred a few times. The V gene is TRBV6-5, the J gene TRBJ2-7; D call uncertain. Germline V gene lookup returns CDR1 MNHEY and CDR2 SVGAGI. Trimming shortened V by 6 bases and J by 2 bases, and 14 bases separated the two germline ends. CDR3 length: 14 amino acids. CDR3 sequence: CASRVSRSAYEQYV. DNA of the CDR3: TGTGCCAGCAGGGTAAGCAGGAGCGCCTACGAGCAGTACGTC.

The V and J genes are TRBV10-3 and TRBJ1-3; tentatively, D is TRBD1 (5 bases). V was pared by 7 bases and J by 0 bases, with 10 bases between. This CDR3 is built from 14 residues. Germline CDR1 is ENHRY and CDR2 is SYGVKD. For the CDR3, the DNA is TGTGCCATCAATCCCGGGGGCTCTGGAAACACCATATATTTT. Translation gives CAINPGGSGNTIYF.

This clonotype was counted only a few times. The V call is TRBV28, the J call TRBJ2-5; 10 bases are shared with TRBD1. Germline CDR1 and CDR2: MDHEN and SYDVKM. V trimming: 4 bases; J trimming: 5 bases; junction bases outside the gene matches: 4. The CDR3 totals 14 residues. DNA of the CDR3: TGTGCCAGCAGTTCCGGGACAGGGGAGGAGACCCAGTACTTC. Its translation: CASSSGTGEETQYF.

This clonotype came up many times. The chain joins TRBV7-8 to TRBJ2-2; D unclear. Trimming removed 0 bases at V and 3 bases at J, with 11 bases between. Germline CDR1 SGHVS, CDR2 FQNEAQ. CDR3 size: 16 residues. For the CDR3, the DNA is TGTGCCAGCAGCTTAGCCGACGGTCGGTACACCGGGGAGCTGTTTTTT. Residues: CASSLADGRYTGELFF. The full variable domain, its missing parts supplied by reference TRBV7-8 and TRBJ2-2, is GAGVSQSPRYKVAKRGQDVALRCDPISGHVSLFWYQQALGQGPEFLTYFQNEAQLDKSGLPSDRFFAERPEGSVSTLKIQRTQQEDSAVYLCASSLADGRYTGELFFGEGSRLTVL.

The chain is built from TRBV12-3 or TRBV12-4 and TRBJ1-1; no definite D call. V dropped 1 base and J dropped 6 bases, with 12 bases sitting between them. This CDR3 has 14 amino acids. The CDR3 nucleotides are TGTGCCAGCAGTTTAGAACACCGCGGCGCTGAAGCTTTCTTT. It translates to CASSLEHRGAEAFF.

This clonotype was counted only a few times. The chain's CDR3 is CASSLGPYPYEQYV. Written as DNA, the CDR3 is TGTGCCAGCAGCTTAGGGCCCTACCCCTACGAGCAGTACGTC. V and J are TRBV7-8 and TRBJ2-7; D remains unclear. The CDR3 is 14 residues long. V was cut by 1 base and J by 2 bases, with 9 bases left in between. The germline gives CDR1 SGHVS, CDR2 FQNEAQ.

This clonotype has only a few counts. The rearrangement links TRBV27 to TRBJ2-3, with D possibly being TRBD1 (8 bases). Trimming removed 6 bases from V and 7 bases from J, with 23 bases in between. In germline, CDR1 is MNHEY, CDR2 SMNVEV (reference sequence). The CDR3 has 16 amino acids. The CDR3 coding sequence is TGTGCCAGCAGGACCTCGCGGACAGGGCGGGGGTATACGCAGTATTTT. It translates to CASRTSRTGRGYTQYF.

The chain uses TRBV6-2 or TRBV6-3 and TRBJ1-6, with D unresolved. The CDR3 has 14 residues. Germline CDR1 reads MNHEY; CDR2 reads SVGEGT. The V end lost 2 bases, the J end lost 9 bases, and 11 bases lay between the germline ends. CDR3 nucleotide sequence: TGTGCCAGCAGTTACGCCGCGACGCGTTCACCCCTCCACTTT. Protein sequence: CASSYAATRSPLHF.

V and J are TRBV29-1 and TRBJ1-1, with TRBD1 matching 7 bases. Germline V gives CDR1 SQVTM, CDR2 ANQGSEA. V lost 6 bases to trimming and J lost 1 base; unmatched junction nucleotides: 5. The CDR3 spans 13 residues. In DNA, the CDR3 is TGCAGCGTCGGACAGGCTCCGAACACTGAAGCTTTCTTT. The encoded protein is CSVGQAPNTEAFF. Supplemented by reference TRBV29-1 and TRBJ1-1, the full variable domain reads SAVISQKPSRDICQRGTSLTIQCQVDSQVTMMFWYRQQPGQSLTLIATANQGSEATYESGFVIDKFPISRPNLTFSTLTVSNMSPEDSSIYLCSVGQAPNTEAFFGQGTRLTVV.

This sequence joins TRBV4-1 and TRBJ2-5, with D uncertain. The CDR3 extends over 14 amino acids. V dropped 3 bases and J dropped 5 bases, with 13 bases sitting between them. CDR1 MGHRA and CDR2 YSYEKL come from the germline V gene. Here the CDR3 DNA reads TGCGCCAGCAGCCATGACACTCCGGCGGAGACCCAGTACTTC. Translated: CASSHDTPAETQYF.

V gene TRBV27 combines with J gene TRBJ2-3; a possible D gene is TRBD2 (5 bases). Germline CDR1 reads MNHEY; CDR2 reads SMNVEV (reference sequence). The V end was cut by 4 bases, the J end by 1 base, with 18 bases between. This CDR3 is 17 amino acids long. The CDR3 bases are TGTGCCAGCAGTTCCCCCTTTGGAGGCATGGGCACAGATACGCAGTATTTT. It translates to CASSSPFGGMGTDTQYF.